The 29 T cell receptor beta chains below come from one sample, sequenced in a study of T cell repertoires in cytomegalovirus infection. Their recognized antigens are unknown. TCRdb called the reads again in MiXCR, with one record for every CDR3 protein. The table includes 80,000 or so distinct CDR3 sequences, around 37% detected once. The input for sequencing was CD8+ T cells from cultured PBMCs, taken from culture after CMV antigen stimulation. All receptors derive from a human donor in good health (CMV status not recorded). Some clones in this sample may be carry-over from other donors' samples.

V usage is TRBV6-5 and J usage is TRBJ2-7, with 9 positions matching TRBD1. With V trimmed by 5 bases and J by 1 base, 3 bases remained unmatched. The CDR3 spans 14 residues. CDR1 and CDR2 from the germline V gene are MNHEY and SVGAGI. This CDR3 reads CASSDRGASYEQYF. The CDR3 bases are TGTGCCAGCAGTGACAGGGGGGCTTCCTACGAGCAGTACTTC.

This clonotype was seen ten or more times. V and J are TRBV7-2 and TRBJ1-4; D not certain. CDR1 SGHTA and CDR2 FQGNSA come from the germline V gene. V was cut by 1 base and J by 3 bases, with 9 bases left in between. The CDR3 extends over 15 amino acids. CDR3 in amino acids: CASSLGAISNEKLFF. The CDR3 DNA sequence: TGTGCCAGCAGCTTAGGGGCGATCTCTAATGAAAAACTGTTTTTT.

Only a few counts were recorded for this clonotype. This chain joins TRBV6-1 and TRBJ2-7; D uncertain. Looked up from germline, CDR1 is MNHNS and CDR2 is SASEGT. Trimming took off 7 bases at V and 0 bases at J, with 10 bases between the two ends. The CDR3 loop spans 13 amino acids. The CDR3 DNA follows: TGTGCCAGCATGGCCCCGAGCTCCTACGAGCAGTACTTC. This gives the protein CASMAPSSYEQYF.

The chain links TRBV7-9 to TRBJ2-2; D possibly corresponds to TRBD1 (6 bases). CDR3 length equals 16 residues. The V gene's germline CDR1 is SEHNR and CDR2 FQNEAQ (reference sequence). Trimming removed 7 bases from V and 1 base from J, with 16 bases in between. In nucleotides, the CDR3 is TGTGCCAGCACCGCCCTCCTGGGACAGAACACCGGGGAGCTGTTTTTT. Translating gives CASTALLGQNTGELFF.

This clonotype appeared a few times. This rearrangement joins TRBV7-2 to TRBJ2-1; 9 positions agree with TRBD1. The CDR3 runs to 14 residues. Germline loops: CDR1 SGHTA, CDR2 FQGNSA. J lost 5 bases, V lost 5 bases, and 4 bases had no gene match. The CDR3 DNA is TGTGCCAGCAGCCCGGGACAGGGTCACAATGAGCAGTTCTTC. Encoded protein: CASSPGQGHNEQFF. Together with reference TRBV7-2 and TRBJ2-1, the CDR3 gives the full variable domain: GAGVSQSPSNKVTEKGKDVELRCDPISGHTALYWYRQSLGQGLEFLIYFQGNSAPDKSGLPSDRFSAERTGGSVSTLTIQRTQQEDSAVYLCASSPGQGHNEQFFGPGTRLTVL.

The V and J genes are TRBV27 and TRBJ2-5; D not certain. Trimming removed 3 bases at V and 5 bases at J, with 19 bases between. CDR1 is MNHEY, CDR2 SMNVEV, per germline (reference sequence). This CDR3 has 16 amino acids. The CDR3 loop reads CASSFRLGSFMETQYF. CDR3 nucleotide sequence: TGTGCCAGCAGTTTTCGGCTGGGTAGTTTTATGGAGACCCAGTACTTC.

The chain couples TRBV19 to TRBJ2-3; D uncertain. V dropped 5 bases and J dropped 3 bases, with 12 bases sitting between them. This CDR3 region has 14 residues. The germline V gene encodes CDR1 LNHDA and CDR2 SQIVND (reference sequence). The CDR3 bases are TGTGCCAGTAGTTGGGGTTTTATTACAGATACGCAGTATTTT. Residues: CASSWGFITDTQYF.

CDR3 nucleotides: TGTGCCAGCAGCCCATTAAGCGGCCTCACCGGGGAGCTGTTTTTT. It is translated as CASSPLSGLTGELFF. V gene TRBV5-3 combines with J gene TRBJ2-2, with D tentatively TRBD2 (5 bases). TRBV5-3 is assigned to the ORF class and has an uncertain function. Deletions cut 8 bases from V and 4 bases from J, with 18 bases between. The CDR3 spans 15 residues.

The chain joins TRBV20-1 to TRBJ1-4; no firm D call. Trimming took 0 bases from V and 0 from J, leaving 11 bases between them. Germline V gene sequence: CDR1 DFQATT, CDR2 SNEGSKA (reference sequence). CDR3 length: 16 residues. The CDR3 DNA sequence: TGCAGTGCTAGAGACGGGCAGTCAGCAACTAATGAAAAACTGTTTTTT. It yields the protein CSARDGQSATNEKLFF.

V gene TRBV18 combines with J gene TRBJ2-3; D uncertain. Germline lookup yields CDR1 KGHSH and CDR2 LQKENI. The CDR3 has 15 amino acids. V gave up 4 bases and J gave up 4 bases, with 15 bases separating them. Written as DNA, the CDR3 is TGTGCCAGCTCACTCGCGCCCTTGAGTTCAGATACGCAGTATTTT. Amino acids: CASSLAPLSSDTQYF.

This clonotype came up a few times. The chain couples TRBV20-1 to TRBJ2-6; D is unclear. This CDR3 has 17 residues. The V and J ends lost 4 bases and 2 bases respectively, with 18 bases between them. Germline loops: CDR1 DFQATT, CDR2 SNEGSKA (reference sequence). The chain's CDR3 is CSAITGTHPPGANVLTF. The DNA of the CDR3 is TGCAGTGCTATTACGGGTACCCACCCCCCTGGGGCCAACGTCCTGACTTTC.

The CDR3 coding sequence is TGTGCCAGCAGCTTAGGCCCGGGACAGGGACAGACTGAAGCTTTCTTT. Amino acid sequence: CASSLGPGQGQTEAFF. The chain has TRBV11-2 and TRBJ1-1, with TRBD1 matching 9 bases. This CDR3 region has 16 residues. CDR1 is SGHAT, CDR2 FQNNGV, per germline. The J segment lost 5 bases and the V segment lost 1 base, leaving 8 bases of the junction unmatched. The complete variable domain, with remaining parts taken from reference TRBV11-2 and TRBJ1-1, reads EAGVAQSPRYKIIEKRQSVAFWCNPISGHATLYWYQQILGQGPKLLIQFQNNGVVDDSQLPKDRFSAERLKGVDSTLKIQPAKLEDSAVYLCASSLGPGQGQTEAFFGQGTRLTVV.

CDR3 region: CASSFRGRLNTGELFF. CDR3 in DNA: TGCGCCAGCAGCTTTCGCGGCCGTCTGAACACCGGGGAGCTGTTTTTT. The chain combines TRBV5-1 with TRBJ2-2; D unresolved. The CDR3 totals 16 residues. CDR1 and CDR2 (germline): SGHRS, YFSETQ. V was shortened by 2 bases and J by 1 base, with 12 bases between the two germline ends.

The chain is built from TRBV6-2 or TRBV6-3 and TRBJ2-3; D may be TRBD1 (6 bases). Trimming took 6 bases from V and 0 from J, leaving 10 bases between them. The length of the CDR3 is 14 residues. CDR1 MNHEY and CDR2 SVGEGT come from the germline V gene. The CDR3 DNA is TGTGCCAGCAGCCTGGGGGCGAGCACAGATACGCAGTATTTT. Translating it yields CASSLGASTDTQYF.

The rearrangement joins TRBV7-2 to TRBJ1-3; D call uncertain. The CDR3 loop spans 14 amino acids. Germline V lookup: CDR1 SGHTA, CDR2 FQGNSA. V was shortened by 2 bases and J by 4 bases, with 9 bases between the two germline ends. CDR3 sequence reads: CASSLSGFGNTIYF. The DNA of the CDR3 is TGTGCCAGCAGCTTATCCGGATTCGGAAACACCATATATTTT. The full variable domain, its missing parts supplied by reference TRBV7-2 and TRBJ1-3, is GAGVSQSPSNKVTEKGKDVELRCDPISGHTALYWYRQSLGQGLEFLIYFQGNSAPDKSGLPSDRFSAERTGGSVSTLTIQRTQQEDSAVYLCASSLSGFGNTIYFGEGSWLTVV.

This clonotype was seen ten or more times. The chain joins TRBV10-3 to TRBJ2-7, with unresolved D. CDR3 length equals 13 residues. In germline, CDR1 is ENHRY, CDR2 SYGVKD. The germline V and J ends were trimmed by 8 bases and 2 bases, with 13 bases remaining between them. The CDR3 nucleotides are TGTGCCATCGGCTCTGCCACGACCTACGAGCAGTACTTC. It encodes CAIGSATTYEQYF.

This clonotype was counted a few times. The chain is built from TRBV12-3 or TRBV12-4 and TRBJ1-2; no clear D gene. With 3 bases removed from V and 3 bases from J, the gap between germline ends came to 11 bases. The CDR3 spans 14 residues. CDR3 sequence: CASSFPDHDYGYTF. The CDR3 DNA sequence: TGTGCCAGCAGTTTCCCGGACCACGACTATGGCTACACCTTC.

J is TRBJ1-1 and V is TRBV7-2; D not certain. Between the trimmed V and J ends, which lost 5 bases and 7 bases, there was a span of 14 bases. The CDR3 runs to 13 residues. Germline V lookup: CDR1 SGHTA, CDR2 FQGNSA. In DNA, the CDR3 is TGTGCCAGCAGCCCCGTGATGGGTAGTGAAGCTTTCTTT. Its translation is CASSPVMGSEAFF.

The V call is TRBV5-4, the J call TRBJ1-6, with no clear D. Trimming stripped 4 bases from V and 4 bases from J, with 6 bases between. Germline loops: CDR1 SGHNT, CDR2 YYREEE (reference sequence). The CDR3 runs to 13 residues. The CDR3 is CASSQEYNSPLHF. The CDR3 DNA sequence: TGTGCCAGCAGCCAGGAGTATAATTCACCCCTCCACTTT.

This clonotype occurred a few times. The V gene is TRBV6-2 or TRBV6-3, the J gene TRBJ1-5; no firm D call. V was trimmed by 5 bases and J by 2 bases, leaving 10 bases between them. The CDR3 totals 14 residues. Per germline, CDR1 MNHEY and CDR2 SVGEGT. CDR3 amino acids: CASSKAYGNQPQHF. The CDR3 region has the DNA TGTGCCAGCAGTAAGGCTTACGGCAATCAGCCCCAGCATTTT.

This chain links TRBV19 with TRBJ2-2; 7 nucleotides align to TRBD1. CDR1 and CDR2 from the germline V gene are LNHDA and SQIVND (reference sequence). This CDR3 has 13 amino acids. J gave up 8 bases and V 1 base, and 1 base lay outside the gene matches. CDR3: CASSIVTGGELFF. CDR3 coding DNA: TGTGCCAGTAGTATAGTGACAGGGGGGGAGCTGTTTTTT.

The CDR3 loop is CASTRLNNYGYTF. CDR3 in DNA: TGTGCCAGCACCAGACTAAATAACTATGGCTACACCTTC. The chain couples TRBV2 to TRBJ1-2; D not resolved. The germline CDR1 and CDR2 sequences are SNHLY and FYNNEI. V was shortened by 7 bases and J by 1 base, with 10 bases between the two germline ends. This CDR3 has 13 amino acids.

CDR3 residues: CASSRRAGVNTEAFF. CDR3 DNA sequence: TGTGCCAGCAGTCGTCGAGCAGGGGTGAACACTGAAGCTTTCTTT. The gene calls are TRBV6-2 or TRBV6-3 and TRBJ1-1, with a tentative D call TRBD1 (6 bases). This CDR3 region has 15 residues. The V end was cut by 5 bases, the J end by 0 bases, with 13 bases between. Germline-derived CDR1 and CDR2 are MNHEY and SVGEGT.

This clonotype has more than one count but fewer than ten. The V call is TRBV7-6, the J call TRBJ2-7; D is undetermined. The CDR3 spans 13 residues. V lost 2 bases and J 6 bases, leaving 11 bases between the germline ends. Per germline, CDR1 SGHVS and CDR2 FNYEAQ. The CDR3 region is CASSLMGNSEQYF. The CDR3 DNA sequence: TGTGCCAGCAGCTTAATGGGAAATTCCGAGCAGTACTTC.

This clonotype was counted ten times or more. The chain uses TRBV10-3 and TRBJ2-3, with TRBD2 identical over 7 bases. Trimming took 7 bases from V and 2 from J; bases not matched to a gene: 6. Germline lookup yields CDR1 ENHRY and CDR2 SYGVKD. CDR3 size: 14 residues. The CDR3, as DNA: TGTGCCATCAAACTCAGCGGGGCCACAGATACGCAGTATTTT. Residues: CAIKLSGATDTQYF.

This clonotype appeared a few times. The V and J genes are TRBV7-6 and TRBJ2-2; TRBD2 matches 9 bases. Per the germline V gene, CDR1 is SGHVS and CDR2 is FNYEAQ. Losses at the gene ends were 1 base for V and 5 bases for J; bases not matched to a gene: 8. The CDR3 is 17 amino acids. CDR3 amino acids: CASSLDRRGGWTGELFF. CDR3 coding DNA: TGTGCCAGCAGCTTAGACCGGCGGGGGGGCTGGACCGGGGAGCTGTTTTTT.

The chain recombines TRBV24-1 with TRBJ2-3; TRBD2 matches 7 bases. The CDR3 contains 15 residues. Germline loops: CDR1 KGHDR, CDR2 SFDVKD. The V segment lost 7 bases and the J segment 2 bases; nucleotides outside the gene matches: 8. The CDR3, as DNA: TGTGCCACCAGAAAAAGCGGGGATCCCACAGATACGCAGTATTTT. Amino acid sequence: CATRKSGDPTDTQYF.

The rearrangement uses TRBV11-2 and TRBJ2-1; D ambiguous. The CDR3 sequence is 16 residues long. Germline loops: CDR1 SGHAT, CDR2 FQNNGV. The germline V and J ends were trimmed by 3 bases and 3 bases, with 15 bases remaining between them. CDR3 in amino acids: CASSLSGPTIYNEQFF. DNA of the CDR3: TGTGCCAGCAGCTTGTCCGGCCCAACAATCTACAATGAGCAGTTCTTC.

The chain has TRBV3-1 and TRBJ2-5, with 7 bases that match TRBD2. Germline-derived CDR1 and CDR2 are LGHDT and YNNKEL (reference sequence). J lost 1 base, V lost 1 base, and 6 bases had no gene match. The CDR3 runs to 16 residues. CDR3 sequence (DNA): TGTGCCAGCAGCCAAGTACCGCGGGGGACCCAAGAGACCCAGTACTTC. Translated, it gives CASSQVPRGTQETQYF.